These 11 T cell receptor beta chains were all obtained from the same sample, sequenced in a study of blood T cell repertoires in COVID-19 (dated by TCRdb to 2020 to 2022). The library was built by means of the immunoSEQ multiplex PCR assay. In its TCRdb copy, this immuneACCESS table keeps in-frame sequences only and misses some clones. Where compared with another copy, unresolved V genes explain less than half of these, and the others have no known cause. The sample has 64,000 or so clones on record, around 80% of them singletons. The ten largest clones add up to about 10% of the sample. Sequencing was performed on peripheral blood. The receptors here all came from a human donor in a cohort sampled during active COVID-19.

This chain links TRBV27 with TRBJ1-3; possible D gene TRBD1, 5 bases. This CDR3 is 16 amino acids long. CDR1 and CDR2 from the germline V gene are MNHEY and SMNVEV (reference sequence). V was trimmed by 5 bases and J by 0 bases, leaving 14 bases between them. CDR3 in amino acids: CASSPRTPYSGNTIYF. The CDR3 DNA sequence: TGTGCCAGCAGTCCTCGGACACCTTACTCTGGAAACACCATATATTTT.

The count of this clone is one. V and J are TRBV28 and TRBJ2-1, with D possibly matching TRBD2 (5 bases). The CDR3 has 13 amino acids. Germline V gene sequence: CDR1 MDHEN, CDR2 SYDVKM. V lost 2 bases to trimming and J lost 10 bases, with 12 bases between them. The DNA of the CDR3 is TGTGCCAGCAGTTTAGCGGTTCGAGGGGAGCAGTTCTTC. Translating gives CASSLAVRGEQFF.

This chain uses TRBV3-1 (or the pseudogene TRBV3-2) with TRBJ1-5; 10 nucleotides match TRBD1. V was pared by 1 base and J by 6 bases, with 3 bases of the junction left unmatched. Per the germline V gene, CDR1 is LGHDT and CDR2 is YNNKEL (reference sequence). CDR3 length: 15 residues. CDR3 loop: CASSQAGTGVQPQHF. For the CDR3, the DNA is TGTGCCAGCAGCCAAGCCGGGACAGGGGTTCAGCCCCAGCATTTT.

This clone was seen just once. The chain carries TRBV30 and TRBJ2-5, with TRBD2 identical over 9 bases. V shed 4 bases and J 3 bases; nucleotides not matched to a gene: 3. CDR3 length equals 13 residues. Per germline, CDR1 GTSNPN and CDR2 SVGIG (reference sequence). CDR3 in DNA: TGTGCCTGGAAGGCGGGAGGGAAAGAGACCCAGTACTTC. The encoded protein is CAWKAGGKETQYF.

V gene TRBV10-2 combines with J gene TRBJ2-7, with D possibly TRBD1 on 5 matching bases. Germline CDR1 is WSHSY and CDR2 is SAAADI. V was shortened by 6 bases and J by 3 bases, with 21 bases between the two germline ends. The CDR3 covers 16 residues. The CDR3 spells CASRTAVPWCYYEQYF. The CDR3, as DNA: TGCGCCAGCAGGACAGCCGTCCCCTGGTGTTACTACGAGCAGTACTTC.

DNA for the CDR3: TGTGCCAGCAGCTCCAAGCTAGCGGGAGCACGAAATGAGCAGTTCTTC. Amino acid sequence: CASSSKLAGARNEQFF. The chain combines TRBV7-9 with TRBJ2-1, with 10 nucleotides matching TRBD2. The CDR3 runs to 16 residues. Per the germline V gene, CDR1 is SEHNR and CDR2 is FQNEAQ (reference sequence). V gave up 4 bases and J gave up 7 bases; unmatched junction bases: 10.

This chain links TRBV27 with TRBJ2-5; D remains ambiguous. Trimming cost V 3 bases and J 7 bases, with 12 bases left between them. The CDR3 has 13 residues. CDR1 MNHEY and CDR2 SMNVEV come from the germline V gene (reference sequence). CDR3 DNA sequence: TGTGCCAGCAGTTTGTCGAGGTATGGGACCCAGTACTTC. Its translation: CASSLSRYGTQYF.

This chain uses TRBV4-1 with TRBJ2-3, with D possibly matching TRBD2 (5 bases). V lost 0 bases and J 6 bases, leaving 10 bases between the germline ends. CDR3 length: 14 amino acids. Germline CDR1 reads MGHRA; CDR2 reads YSYEKL. CDR3 protein: CASSQDGEFDTQYF. For the CDR3, the DNA is TGCGCCAGCAGCCAAGATGGGGAGTTTGATACGCAGTATTTT.

V is TRBV19 and J is TRBJ1-2; D gene unclear. Germline CDR1 is LNHDA and CDR2 is SQIVND (reference sequence). The CDR3 loop spans 10 amino acids. Trimming removed 8 bases at V and 4 bases at J, with 5 bases between. CDR3 sequence: CASGPYGYTF. CDR3 coding DNA: TGTGCCAGTGGCCCCTATGGCTACACCTTC.

The chain is built from TRBV28 and TRBJ2-7; no clear D gene. The germline V gene encodes CDR1 MDHEN and CDR2 SYDVKM. The CDR3 contains 11 residues. V lost 3 bases and J lost 9, with 9 bases in between. This CDR3 reads CASSLEFLQYF. The DNA of the CDR3 is TGTGCCAGCAGTTTGGAGTTTTTGCAGTACTTC.

This chain uses TRBV2 with TRBJ2-1; 7 bases align to TRBD2. The V gene's germline CDR1 is SNHLY and CDR2 FYNNEI. V was clipped by 5 bases and J by 5 bases; unmatched bases: 9. The CDR3 extends over 15 amino acids. Here the CDR3 reads CASSPLQRGNNEQFF. CDR3 DNA: TGTGCCAGCAGTCCTCTACAGCGGGGAAACAATGAGCAGTTCTTC.